What follows are 7 T cell receptor beta chains derived from one specimen sequenced in a study of Graves' ophthalmopathy and Graves' hyperthyroidism. The study amplified TCR beta CDR3 regions using RNA transcripts. After a first-round RT-PCR with HTBI primers, a second-round multiplex PCR was run. TCRdb processed the multiplex PCR reads anew with MiXCR; each CDR3 protein has one entry. This table has hundreds of thousands of distinct CDR3 sequences, under 25% appearing once. The sample comprised peripheral blood. The receptors were sampled from a woman aged 18-29 years with stable Graves' hyperthyroidism.

This clonotype was seen many times. This chain joins TRBV4-1 and TRBJ1-1; D possibly corresponds to TRBD1 (6 bases). The CDR3 runs 16 residues. Trimming shortened V by 4 bases and J by 0 bases, and 15 bases separated the two germline ends. In germline, CDR1 is MGHRA, CDR2 YSYEKL. The CDR3 loop reads CASSPRVGGMNTEAFF. The CDR3 coding sequence is TGCGCCAGCAGCCCGCGAGTGGGGGGCATGAACACTGAAGCTTTCTTT.

This clonotype has more than one count but fewer than ten. The chain links TRBV7-6 to TRBJ2-2; the D gene could be TRBD1 or TRBD2 (6 bases each). Germline CDR1 and CDR2: SGHVS and FNYEAQ. Trimming stripped 5 bases from V and 3 bases from J, with 13 bases between. This CDR3 spans 15 amino acids. CDR3 amino acids: CASSPDRRDTGELFF. The CDR3 nucleotides read TGTGCCAGCAGCCCTGACAGGAGGGACACCGGGGAGCTGTTTTTT.

The chain uses TRBV28 and TRBJ2-2; possible D gene TRBD1, 5 bases. CDR1 MDHEN and CDR2 SYDVKM come from the germline V gene. There are 18 residues in the CDR3. V shed 0 bases and J shed 0 bases, with 14 bases lying between them. DNA of the CDR3: TGTGCCAGCAGTTTATGGTCAGGGCGACCACCGAACACCGGGGAGCTGTTTTTT. Amino acid sequence: CASSLWSGRPPNTGELFF.

The J gene is TRBJ2-7, the V gene TRBV29-1; 8 bases match TRBD2. J gave up 6 bases and V 6 bases, and 13 bases lay outside the gene matches. Germline assignment: CDR1 SQVTM and CDR2 ANQGSEA. The CDR3 totals 14 residues. The CDR3, as DNA: TGCAGCGTGACCGGGACTAGGGTAGCCTCCGAGCAGTACTTC. Translation: CSVTGTRVASEQYF.

At least ten counts were recorded for this clonotype. The chain employs TRBV28 and TRBJ1-2; a possible D gene is TRBD1 (5 bases). Germline V gives CDR1 MDHEN, CDR2 SYDVKM. The CDR3 runs 13 residues. Trimming left V 6 bases short and J 6 bases short, with 14 bases between. CDR3 bases: TGTGCCAGCAGCTTGCTGGGGGGTAATGGCTACACCTTC. It encodes CASSLLGGNGYTF.

This clonotype was counted only a few times. This is likely a read error, given that the CDR3 carries no conserved phenylalanine or tryptophan at its end. The chain combines TRBV18 with TRBJ1-5; 7 nucleotides line up with TRBD1. The V segment lost 6 bases and the J segment 5 bases; nucleotides outside the gene matches: 4. The length of the CDR3 is 13 residues. From germline, CDR1 is KGHSH and CDR2 LQKENI. CDR3 bases: TGTGCCAGCTCTCCGGGACAGCATCAGCCCCAGCATTAT. Its translation: CASSPGQHQPQHY.

This clonotype was seen ten or more times. The V call is TRBV7-3, the J call TRBJ2-5; D is perhaps TRBD2 (6 bases). V lost 10 bases and J 2 bases, leaving 32 bases between the germline ends. Per the germline V gene, CDR1 is SGHTA and CDR2 is FQGTGA. The CDR3 loop spans 19 amino acids. In DNA, the CDR3 is TGTGCCACCGTACGTCATAGCGGTCGGCAGTGGCGGACTCAAGAGACCCAGTACTTC. This encodes CATVRHSGRQWRTQETQYF.